The 9 T cell receptor beta chains presented below share a single source sample, sequenced in a study of CD8+CD57+ T cells in acquired aplastic anemia. Sequencing involved patients with CD8+CD57+ cell expansion previously shown by flow cytometry. Template material for TCR beta VDJ and CDR3 profiling consisted of genomic DNA. TCRdb used MiXCR to reprocess the reads, holding one entry per CDR3 protein. The data show approximately 470,000 distinct CDR3 sequences, with around a third seen just once and 0.75% to 0.95% held by the top ten. The source material was sorted CD4+, CD8+, or CD8+CD57+ T cells (not recorded which) from PBMCs. The receptor set was obtained from a human donor with aplastic anemia.

This clonotype occurred a few times. This sequence joins TRBV7-2 and TRBJ1-2; TRBD1 matches at 10 bases. CDR1 is SGHTA, CDR2 FQGNSA, per germline. The CDR3 extends over 17 amino acids. The V gene end was trimmed by 2 bases and the J gene end by 1 base; junction bases not matched to a gene: 7. CDR3 nucleotides: TGTGCCAGCAGCTTAAAAGGGGGACAGGGGCTTAACTATGGCTACACCTTC. Residues: CASSLKGGQGLNYGYTF.

In its sample, this clonotype was seen many times. The J gene is TRBJ2-7, the V gene TRBV12-3 or TRBV12-4; 9 bases line up with TRBD1. This CDR3 contains 14 residues. V was pared by 5 bases and J by 5 bases, with 7 bases of the junction left unmatched. Written as DNA, the CDR3 is TGTGCCAGCAGTGTCGGACAGGGGACCCACGAGCAGTACTTC. This encodes CASSVGQGTHEQYF.

This clonotype appeared a few times. V gene TRBV6-5 combines with J gene TRBJ2-4; no definite D call. Between the trimmed V and J ends, which lost 2 bases and 0 bases, there was a span of 8 bases. There are 15 residues in the CDR3. Per the germline V gene, CDR1 is MNHEY and CDR2 is SVGAGI. The chain's CDR3 is CASSYEQIAKNIQYF. CDR3 DNA sequence: TGTGCCAGCAGTTACGAACAGATAGCCAAAAACATTCAGTACTTC.

The chain carries TRBV7-9 and TRBJ2-1, with D perhaps matching TRBD2 (6 bases). Germline V lookup: CDR1 SEHNR, CDR2 FQNEAQ (reference sequence). The length of the CDR3 is 15 residues. The V and J ends lost 5 bases and 0 bases respectively, with 11 bases between them. CDR3 sequence (DNA): TGTGCCAGCAGCCAAGGGACTCCCTCCTACAATGAGCAGTTCTTC. Translation gives CASSQGTPSYNEQFF.

There are many counts of this clonotype. CDR3 protein: CSAGDSEDYGYTF. The CDR3 DNA reads as TGCAGTGCTGGGGACAGCGAAGACTATGGCTACACCTTC. The chain links TRBV20-1 to TRBJ1-2; the match to TRBD1 covers 7 bases. Germline lookup yields CDR1 DFQATT and CDR2 SNEGSKA (reference sequence). This CDR3 comprises 13 residues. Germline trimming cut 5 bases from V and 3 bases from J; bases unmatched to any gene: 6.

This clonotype was detected only a few times. The junction departs from the called germline gene at one end, perhaps through a read error. The CDR3 sequence is CASSLWTSGDEQSF. The CDR3 DNA is TGTGCCAGCAGCTTGTGGACTAGCGGGGATGAGCAGTCCTTC. The chain has TRBV7-6 and TRBJ2-1, with 12 bases that match TRBD2. CDR1 SGHVS and CDR2 FNYEAQ come from the germline V gene. The CDR3 consists of 14 residues.

This clonotype was counted ten times or more. The chain uses TRBV20-1 and TRBJ2-7; a possible D gene is TRBD2 (6 bases). Germline-derived CDR1 and CDR2 are DFQATT and SNEGSKA (reference sequence). V was shortened by 6 bases and J by 3 bases, with 18 bases between the two germline ends. This CDR3 is built from 14 residues. This CDR3 reads CSARTMGFYYEQYF. The CDR3 DNA follows: TGCAGTGCCAGGACTATGGGGTTTTACTACGAGCAGTACTTC.

This clonotype has at least ten counts. The V gene is TRBV29-1, the J gene TRBJ2-3; 8 bases align to TRBD1. In germline, CDR1 is SQVTM, CDR2 ANQGSEA. This CDR3 has 15 residues. The V gene end was trimmed by 3 bases and the J gene end by 0 bases; junction bases not matched to a gene: 5. The CDR3 region is CSVDGTGASTDTQYF. CDR3 in DNA: TGCAGCGTTGACGGGACAGGAGCTAGCACAGATACGCAGTATTTT.

In this sample, this clonotype turned up many times. J is TRBJ2-7 and V is TRBV20-1; a weak D match, TRBD2 (6 bases). The CDR3 covers 15 residues. The germline CDR1 and CDR2 sequences are DFQATT and SNEGSKA (reference sequence). Trimming stripped 7 bases from V and 2 bases from J, with 21 bases between. CDR3 nucleotides: TGCAGTGTCGGAAGGCGGGCGGGGAATCCCTACGAGCAGTACTTC. It encodes CSVGRRAGNPYEQYF.